Sequencing of this T cell receptor (beta chain) was carried out in a study of blood T cells in healthy people across ages. V lost 3 bases to trimming and J lost 9 bases, with 19 bases between them. The germline CDR1 and CDR2 sequences are SGHDT and YYEEEE. The CDR3 runs 15 residues. Then a second PCR, running about 6 to 12 cycles, was carried out with a sample-barcoded 5' primer and a J-beta primer mix. TCRdb re-called the 5' RACE reads through MiXCR, storing one row per CDR3 protein. The sample yields roughly 1,300,000 distinct CDR3 sequences, roughly 64% seen once. Drawing of peripheral blood yielded about 10 milliliters from each donor.

The chain carries TRBV5-6 and TRBJ2-1; D may match TRBD1 or TRBD2 (5 bases each). The sequence was collected from a man younger than 35 in good health. The sample taken for sequencing was blood. The DNA for the CDR3 is TGTGCCAGCAGCTCGGGACCCGGACGGGTTGGTGAGCAGTTCTTC. It translates to CASSSGPGRVGEQFF.